This TCR beta chain was found in a study of regulatory T cells in long-lasting Graves disease. To make TCR beta libraries, researchers used iRepertoire HTBI primers and Arm-PCR of CDR3 regions. MiXCR was run by TCRdb on the multiplex PCR reads, yielding one entry per CDR3 protein. The sample comprises a few hundred thousand distinct CDR3 sequences, approximately 20% of which are singletons, and 12% to 15% rests with the top ten. This clonotype occurred many times. A read error may be the cause here, since a much bigger clone is one base away. Time point given: newly diagnosed GD, antithyroid drugs for less than 3 months. There was RNA extracted from PBMCs, and the TCR library was made from it. These sequences were also reported in another study, on T cells in Graves' hyperthyroidism and ophthalmopathy. From that study: The patients, who ranged from 18 to 65 in age, presented with newly diagnosed hyperthyroidism lasting under 2 months.

This specimen was peripheral blood mononuclear cells (PBMCs), taken at new diagnosis, from a patient treated with antithyroid drugs. The clonotype was recovered from a woman aged 30 to 39 with Graves disease.

In nucleotides, the CDR3 is TGTGCCAGCAGAAAGGACAGGTTGAACACTGAAGCTCTCTTT. Protein: CASRKDRLNTEALF. This rearrangement joins TRBV7-9 to TRBJ1-1; 7 bases fit TRBD1. CDR3 size: 14 residues. The V gene's germline CDR1 is SEHNR and CDR2 FQNEAQ (reference sequence).